The 21 T cell receptor beta chains presented below share a single source sample, sequenced in a study of blood T cell repertoires in COVID-19 (dated by TCRdb to the early 2020s). The library was built by means of the immunoSEQ multiplex PCR assay. The table was pulled from immuneACCESS by TCRdb, which kept in-frame rearrangements only. Such tables lose some clones; where checked, under half of the loss comes from unresolved V genes, and the rest has no known cause. The sample yields 160,000 or so clones; roughly nine tenths were counted once. The ten largest make up 15% of the sample. Sequenced input: peripheral blood. Receptors were obtained from a middle-aged woman with acute or convalescent COVID-19.

This clone occurred a few times. The chain carries TRBV4-2 and TRBJ1-5, with no clear D. Germline V lookup: CDR1 LGHNA, CDR2 YNFKEQ. CDR3 size: 17 residues. V gave up 0 bases and J gave up 0 bases, with 12 bases separating them. The DNA of the CDR3 is TGTGCCAGCAGCCAAGAGGTCCGAGGTCATAGCAATCAGCCCCAGCATTTT. Its protein product is CASSQEVRGHSNQPQHF.

The genes are TRBV6-5 and TRBJ2-2; no definite D call. The germline V and J ends were trimmed by 7 bases and 6 bases, with 12 bases remaining between them. Germline assignment: CDR1 MNHEY and CDR2 SVGAGI. The CDR3 contains 13 residues. The CDR3 loop is CASTPLGSGELFF. In DNA, the CDR3 is TGTGCCAGCACCCCCCTCGGGTCCGGGGAGCTGTTTTTT.

The V call is TRBV18, the J call TRBJ1-4, with 12 bases matching TRBD1. V lost 2 bases and J lost 7; bases outside the gene matches: 2. The CDR3 totals 15 residues. Germline V CDR1 and CDR2: KGHSH, LQKENI. CDR3 residues: CASSPGTGGTEKLFF. The CDR3 DNA follows: TGTGCCAGCTCACCAGGGACAGGGGGCACTGAAAAACTGTTTTTT.

DNA for the CDR3: TGTGCCACCAGCAGACAGGGGCCGGGGACTAATGAAAAACTGTTTTTT. Protein sequence: CATSRQGPGTNEKLFF. The V call is TRBV15, the J call TRBJ1-4, with D possibly being TRBD1 (6 bases). The germline CDR1 and CDR2 sequences are LNHNV and YYDKDF (reference sequence). The V and J ends lost 2 bases and 2 bases respectively, with 12 bases between them. The CDR3 has 16 amino acids.

The rearrangement links TRBV12-3 or TRBV12-4 to TRBJ2-5; D might be TRBD1 (5 bases). This CDR3 contains 13 residues. V lost 3 bases and J lost 9, with 14 bases in between. The CDR3 reads CASSFEREGAQYF. The CDR3 DNA reads as TGTGCCAGCAGTTTCGAAAGAGAAGGGGCCCAGTACTTC.

This clone was recorded only once. The chain carries TRBV7-9 and TRBJ1-3; D may be TRBD1 (6 bases). Germline CDR1 is SEHNR and CDR2 is FQNEAQ (reference sequence). The V gene lost 1 base and the J gene lost 8 bases, with 12 bases spanning the gap. The CDR3 has 14 residues. CDR3 amino acids: CASSLDNRAYTIYF. As DNA, the CDR3 is TGTGCCAGCAGCTTAGATAACAGGGCTTACACCATATATTTT.

This clone came up once. This sequence joins TRBV4-2 and TRBJ1-1; the D gene is possibly TRBD1 (5 bases). Per the germline V gene, CDR1 is LGHNA and CDR2 is YNFKEQ. The CDR3 runs 12 residues. Trimming removed 0 bases from V and 12 bases from J, with 11 bases in between. The chain's CDR3 is CASSQDLTETFF. The CDR3 nucleotides are TGTGCCAGCAGCCAAGATCTGACAGAGACTTTCTTT.

V and J are TRBV30 and TRBJ2-1; 8 bases line up with TRBD1. Trimming at V came to 4 bases and at J to 3 bases, leaving 8 bases not matched to a gene. The CDR3 contains 15 residues. From germline, CDR1 is GTSNPN and CDR2 SVGIG (reference sequence). In DNA form, the CDR3 reads TGTGCCTGGAACCGCGGAGACAGGGGCTACAATGAGCAGTTCTTC. The encoded protein is CAWNRGDRGYNEQFF.

The rearrangement joins TRBV7-2 to TRBJ2-7; D is unclear. The CDR3 is made up of 13 amino acids. Germline V gene lookup returns CDR1 SGHTA and CDR2 FQGNSA. V lost 0 bases to trimming and J lost 4 bases, with 7 bases between them. For the CDR3, the DNA is TGTGCCAGCAGCTTAGCCCAGTATTACGAGCAGTACTTC. It yields the protein CASSLAQYYEQYF. The complete variable domain, with remaining parts taken from reference TRBV7-2 and TRBJ2-7, reads GAGVSQSPSNKVTEKGKDVELRCDPISGHTALYWYRQSLGQGLEFLIYFQGNSAPDKSGLPSDRFSAERTGGSVSTLTIQRTQQEDSAVYLCASSLAQYYEQYFGPGTRLTVT.

V gene TRBV18 combines with J gene TRBJ1-4; D not resolved. This CDR3 has 13 residues. V lost 8 bases and J 6 bases, leaving 13 bases between the germline ends. The germline V gene has CDR1 KGHSH and CDR2 LQKENI. CDR3 loop: CASKEVMDEKLFF. The CDR3 DNA reads as TGTGCCAGCAAAGAGGTTATGGATGAAAAACTGTTTTTT.

The J gene is TRBJ2-7, the V gene TRBV5-6, with D uncertain. Per the germline V gene, CDR1 is SGHDT and CDR2 is YYEEEE. V lost 4 bases to trimming and J lost 7 bases, with 12 bases between them. The CDR3 runs 12 residues. The CDR3, as DNA: TGTGCCAGCAGCGCCGGGTCTAAAGAGCAGTACTTC. Amino acids: CASSAGSKEQYF.

This clone was found once. V is TRBV28 and J is TRBJ1-5; a weak D match, TRBD1 (6 bases). Looked up from germline, CDR1 is MDHEN and CDR2 is SYDVKM. The CDR3 covers 15 residues. Trimming left V 1 base short and J 7 bases short, with 14 bases between. The CDR3 protein is CASSLSDRLRQPQHF. The CDR3 DNA reads as TGTGCCAGCAGTTTATCCGACAGGCTGAGGCAGCCCCAGCATTTT. Filled out from reference TRBV28 and TRBJ1-5, the complete variable domain reads DVKVTQSSRYLVKRTGEKVFLECVQDMDHENMFWYRQDPGLGLRLIYFSYDVKMKEKGDIPEGYSVSREKKERFSLILESASTNQTSMYLCASSLSDRLRQPQHFGDGTRLSIL.

The chain employs TRBV7-3 and TRBJ2-2; 7 nucleotides match TRBD1. CDR3 length: 16 amino acids. Trimming removed 0 bases from V and 2 bases from J; junction bases left unmatched: 3. In germline, CDR1 is SGHTA, CDR2 FQGTGA. The CDR3 spells CASSLTPGGNTGELFF. DNA of the CDR3: TGTGCCAGCAGCTTAACGCCAGGGGGAAACACCGGGGAGCTGTTTTTT.

The V call is TRBV27, the J call TRBJ2-3; D gene uncertain. This CDR3 contains 15 residues. Germline lookup yields CDR1 MNHEY and CDR2 SMNVEV (reference sequence). Trimming pared 2 bases from V and 1 base from J, leaving 10 bases between. The CDR3 is CASSLVVAGTDTQYF. CDR3 nucleotides: TGTGCCAGCAGTTTAGTTGTGGCAGGCACAGATACGCAGTATTTT.

This clone has more than one count but fewer than ten. The chain carries TRBV6-4 and TRBJ2-2, with D possibly being TRBD1 (5 bases). Germline V gene data show CDR1 as MRHNA and CDR2 as SNTAGT. CDR3 length: 15 residues. Trimming shortened V by 7 bases and J by 3 bases, and 15 bases separated the two germline ends. The CDR3 DNA is TGTGCCAGCAAGTCGACAGTTGGGGACACCGGGGAGCTGTTTTTT. It specifies CASKSTVGDTGELFF.

The V gene is TRBV30, the J gene TRBJ2-1; the match to TRBD2 covers 13 bases. This CDR3 region has 15 residues. The germline gives CDR1 GTSNPN, CDR2 SVGIG (reference sequence). Unmatched junction bases numbered 3, after V lost 3 bases and J lost 4 bases. For the CDR3, the DNA is TGTGCCTGGAGCCCGGGACTAGCGGGGTACAATGAGCAGTTCTTC. Translation gives CAWSPGLAGYNEQFF.

J is TRBJ2-5 and V is TRBV5-6; 11 nucleotides agree with TRBD2. The J segment lost 2 bases and the V segment lost 2 bases, leaving 14 bases of the junction unmatched. Germline V gene sequence: CDR1 SGHDT, CDR2 YYEEEE. The CDR3 is 19 amino acids. Written as DNA, the CDR3 is TGTGCCAGCAGCTTTAAGACTAGCGGGGTACACTCCTCGCAAGAGACCCAGTACTTC. Translated: CASSFKTSGVHSSQETQYF.

The chain uses TRBV9 and TRBJ2-3; D not resolved. The CDR3 spans 16 residues. Trimming stripped 0 bases from V and 4 bases from J, with 15 bases between. Germline V gene sequence: CDR1 SGDLS, CDR2 YYNGEE. The CDR3 is CASSVGSSGWADTQYF. The CDR3 DNA is TGTGCCAGCAGCGTAGGTTCTTCGGGTTGGGCAGATACGCAGTATTTT.

This chain connects TRBV2 to TRBJ2-7, with 9 bases matching TRBD2. The CDR3 runs to 14 residues. The germline gives CDR1 SNHLY, CDR2 FYNNEI. V lost 3 bases and J lost 5; bases outside the gene matches: 5. CDR3 protein: CASSDSGSLNEQYF. Here the CDR3 DNA reads TGTGCCAGCAGTGATAGCGGGAGTTTGAACGAGCAGTACTTC.

This sequence joins TRBV20-1 and TRBJ1-5, with D hard to call. Trimming stripped 3 bases from V and 2 bases from J, with 5 bases between. The CDR3 is made up of 12 amino acids. Germline V lookup: CDR1 DFQATT, CDR2 SNEGSKA (reference sequence). The chain's CDR3 is CSASPGNQPQHF. The CDR3, as DNA: TGCAGTGCTAGTCCGGGCAATCAGCCCCAGCATTTT.

The genes are TRBV7-2 and TRBJ1-5; D ambiguous. V was pared by 6 bases and J by 2 bases, with 11 bases between. CDR1 and CDR2 from the germline V gene are SGHTA and FQGNSA. CDR3 length equals 14 residues. Written as DNA, the CDR3 is TGTGCCAGCAGTTACCTCGGGGGCAATCAGCCCCAGCATTTT. Protein sequence: CASSYLGGNQPQHF.